This note documents a single T cell receptor (beta chain) sequence. This specimen includes other DNA sequences encoding the same CDR3. TCRdb's table, derived via immunoSEQ multiplex PCR, lists solely in-frame clones and lacks some. The sample carries some 1.1 million clones, about 72% recorded once. The data derive from a study of shared clonotypes between healthy human individuals. The germline CDR1 and CDR2 sequences are SGHRS and YFSETQ. The CDR3 loop spans 15 amino acids. The V gene lost 0 bases and the J gene lost 4 bases, with 13 bases spanning the gap. This chain joins TRBV5-1 and TRBJ1-2; perhaps TRBD1 as D (6 bases). This TCR was recovered from a man aged 18 to 30 in good health. Some clones in this sample may be carry-over from other donors' samples. Sequencing used memory CD4+ T cells from PBMCs. Indicated subset: CD45RA-negative fraction. The CDR3 reads CASSLEQGGGYGYTF. The CDR3 DNA sequence: TGCGCCAGCAGCTTGGAACAGGGAGGAGGCTATGGCTACACCTTC.